Detailed here is one T cell receptor beta chain. Those enrolled, adults aged about 18 to 89 years, came from roughly 22 US areas. In assigning cohorts, the study relied on participant-reported clinical history. Per the germline V gene, CDR1 is MNHEY and CDR2 is SVGEGT. The CDR3 totals 11 residues. Trimming cost V 6 bases and J 7 bases, with 10 bases left between them. TCRdb's table, derived via immunoSEQ multiplex PCR, lists solely in-frame clones and lacks some. Of around 200,000 clones in the sample, about 84% were seen once. This sample is part of a study of blood T cell repertoires in COVID-19. The sequencing input was PBMCs or T cells enriched from blood (not recorded which). The TCR comes from a man in his forties or fifties with acute COVID-19. This sequence joins TRBV6-2 or TRBV6-3 and TRBJ2-7; weak D call: TRBD2 (6 bases). The CDR3 DNA follows: TGTGCCAGCAGCACCGGGACTGAGCAGTACTTC. It codes for CASSTGTEQYF.